The present T cell receptor beta chain was sequenced within a study of shared clonotypes between healthy human individuals. The wider study: Three CD4 naive, three CD4 memory, two CD8 naive and one CD8 memory plate were used per donor.

V lost 7 bases, J lost 6 bases, and 19 bases lay in between. This CDR3 is built from 15 residues. Germline V gene data show CDR1 as MNHEY and CDR2 as SMNVEV (reference sequence). This clone has only a few counts. Naive CD8 populations comprised CD45RO-negative cells positively selected for CCR7, excluding terminally differentiated effector memory CD45RA+ cells. In the sorted-subset replicate PCRs, approximately 200 ng DNA, roughly 29,000 T cell genomes, was used. Sequenced by immunoSEQ multiplex PCR; TCRdb stores in-frame clones only, minus some. The table records nearly 2 million clones, less than 95% of them present only once.

V is TRBV27 and J is TRBJ2-1, with unresolved D. Source material: naive CD8+ T cells sorted from blood. This TCR was recovered from a young man in good health. This CDR3 is CASTKYSLRSNEQFF. The DNA for the CDR3 is TGTGCCAGCACTAAATACAGTCTCCGTTCCAATGAGCAGTTCTTC.